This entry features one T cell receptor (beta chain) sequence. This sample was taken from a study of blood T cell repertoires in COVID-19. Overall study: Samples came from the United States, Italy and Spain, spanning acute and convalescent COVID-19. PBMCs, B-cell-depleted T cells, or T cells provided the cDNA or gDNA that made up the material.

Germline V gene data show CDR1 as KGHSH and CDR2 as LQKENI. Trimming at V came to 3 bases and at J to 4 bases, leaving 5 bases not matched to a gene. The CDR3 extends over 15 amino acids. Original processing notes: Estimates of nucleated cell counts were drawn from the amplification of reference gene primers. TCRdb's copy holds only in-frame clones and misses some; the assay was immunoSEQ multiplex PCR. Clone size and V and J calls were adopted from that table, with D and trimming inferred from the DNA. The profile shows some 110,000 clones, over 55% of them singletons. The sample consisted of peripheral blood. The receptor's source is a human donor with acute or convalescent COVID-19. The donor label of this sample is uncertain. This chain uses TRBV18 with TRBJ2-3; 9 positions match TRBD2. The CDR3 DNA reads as TGTGCCAGCTCACCGCGCGGGGGGGCACCAGATACGCAGTATTTT. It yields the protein CASSPRGGAPDTQYF.